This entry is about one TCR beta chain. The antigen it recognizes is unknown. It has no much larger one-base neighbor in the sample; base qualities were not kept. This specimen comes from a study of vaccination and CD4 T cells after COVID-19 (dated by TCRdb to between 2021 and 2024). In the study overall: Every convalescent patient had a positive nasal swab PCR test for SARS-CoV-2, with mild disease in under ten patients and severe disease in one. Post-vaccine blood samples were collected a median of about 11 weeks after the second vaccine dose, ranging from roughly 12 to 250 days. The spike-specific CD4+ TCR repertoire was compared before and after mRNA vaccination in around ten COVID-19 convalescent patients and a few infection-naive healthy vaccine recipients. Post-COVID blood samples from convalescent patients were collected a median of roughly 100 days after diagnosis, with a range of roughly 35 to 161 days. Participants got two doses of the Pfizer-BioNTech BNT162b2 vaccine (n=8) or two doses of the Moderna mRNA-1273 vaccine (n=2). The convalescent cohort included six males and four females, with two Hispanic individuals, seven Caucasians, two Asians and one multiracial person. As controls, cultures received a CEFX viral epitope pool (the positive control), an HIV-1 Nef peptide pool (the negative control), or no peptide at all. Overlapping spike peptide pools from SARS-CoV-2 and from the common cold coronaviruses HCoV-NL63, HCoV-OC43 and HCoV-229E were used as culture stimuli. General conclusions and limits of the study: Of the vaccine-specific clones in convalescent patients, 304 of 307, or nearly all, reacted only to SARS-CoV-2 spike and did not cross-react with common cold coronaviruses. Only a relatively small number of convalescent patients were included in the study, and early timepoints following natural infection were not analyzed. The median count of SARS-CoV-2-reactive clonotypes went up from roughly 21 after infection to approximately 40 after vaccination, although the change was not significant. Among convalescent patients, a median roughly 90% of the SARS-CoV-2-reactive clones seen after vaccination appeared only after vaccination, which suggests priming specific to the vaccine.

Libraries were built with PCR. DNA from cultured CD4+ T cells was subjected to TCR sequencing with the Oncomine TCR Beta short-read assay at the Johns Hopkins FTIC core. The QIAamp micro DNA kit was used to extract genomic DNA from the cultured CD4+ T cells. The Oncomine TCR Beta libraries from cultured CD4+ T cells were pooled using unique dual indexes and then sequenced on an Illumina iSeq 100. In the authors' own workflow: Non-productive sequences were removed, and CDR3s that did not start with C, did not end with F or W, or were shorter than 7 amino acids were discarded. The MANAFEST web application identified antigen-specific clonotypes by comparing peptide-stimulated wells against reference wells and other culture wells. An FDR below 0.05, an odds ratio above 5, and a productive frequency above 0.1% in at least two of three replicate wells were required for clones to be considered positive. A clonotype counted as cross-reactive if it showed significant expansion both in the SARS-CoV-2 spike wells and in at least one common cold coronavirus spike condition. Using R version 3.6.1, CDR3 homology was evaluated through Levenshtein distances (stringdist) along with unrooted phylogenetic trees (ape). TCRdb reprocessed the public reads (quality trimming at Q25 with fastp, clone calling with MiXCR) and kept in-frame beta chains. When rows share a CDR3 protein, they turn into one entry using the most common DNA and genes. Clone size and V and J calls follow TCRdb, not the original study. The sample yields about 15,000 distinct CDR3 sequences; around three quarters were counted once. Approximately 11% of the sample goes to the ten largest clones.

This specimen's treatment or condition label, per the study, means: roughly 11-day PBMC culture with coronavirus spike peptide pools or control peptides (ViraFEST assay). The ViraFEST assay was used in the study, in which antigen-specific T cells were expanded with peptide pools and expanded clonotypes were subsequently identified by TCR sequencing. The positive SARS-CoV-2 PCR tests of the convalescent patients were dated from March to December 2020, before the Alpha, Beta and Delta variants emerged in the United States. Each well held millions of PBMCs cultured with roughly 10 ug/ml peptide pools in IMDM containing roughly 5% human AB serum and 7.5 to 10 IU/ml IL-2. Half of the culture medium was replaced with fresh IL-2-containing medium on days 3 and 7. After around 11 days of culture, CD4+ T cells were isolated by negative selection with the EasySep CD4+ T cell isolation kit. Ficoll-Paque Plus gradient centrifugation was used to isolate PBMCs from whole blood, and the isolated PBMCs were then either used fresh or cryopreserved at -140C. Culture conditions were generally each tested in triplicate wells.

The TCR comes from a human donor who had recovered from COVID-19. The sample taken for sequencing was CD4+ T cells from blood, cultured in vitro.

The DNA sequence follows: TGTGCCAGCAGCCAAAGGCAGGGGAGTTCACCCCTCCACTTT. Translated, this is CASSQRQGSSPLHF. The chain is encoded by TRBV2 joined to TRBJ1-6; TRBD1 is a possible D gene, resting on 6 matching bases. From cysteine to phenylalanine, the CDR3 is 14 amino acids long. Just CDR3 DNA is preserved here, 42 bases in frame from base 1. Between the V and J ends, shortened by 6 bases and 9 bases respectively, the junction contains 15 bases. The germline V gene yields SNHLY for CDR1 and FYNNEI for CDR2.